This T cell receptor (beta chain) appears in the sequencing data of a study of chemoradiotherapy in HPV16-positive cancers. The overall study: A couple of HPV16-positive patients' cells yielded candidate HPV-specific clones and common motifs. Study-level points and caveats: During treatment, candidate HPV-specific clones and E7-related motifs expanded in tumor. The functional HPV-specific definition rests on just a couple of HPV16-positive patients. Better recurrence-free survival went with HPV-responsive T-cell expansion in HPV16-positive patients.

Regarding this clone: What it binds is unknown.

The assay was immunoSEQ multiplex PCR, and TCRdb's table has in-frame clones only and misses some. The data hold about 6,500 clones, with about 93% observed a single time. The CDR3 spans 12 residues. The V gene's germline CDR1 is LNHDA and CDR2 SQIVND (reference sequence). Trimming shortened V by 6 bases and J by 6 bases, and 10 bases separated the two germline ends. The starting material was blood, obtained from a patient who underwent chemoradiotherapy. This receptor was identified in a human donor with HPV-associated anogenital cancer. This sequence joins TRBV19 and TRBJ2-3; D perhaps matches TRBD1 (5 bases). CDR3 DNA: TGTGCCAGTAGACAATCAGGGGATACGCAGTATTTT. This translates into CASRQSGDTQYF.